This record looks at one T cell receptor (beta chain) sequence and its context. Its antigen remains unidentified. Following RNA extraction, reverse transcription yielded cDNA that acted as the sequencing template. Here immunoSEQ multiplex PCR was the method, and the copy in TCRdb shows in-frame clones only, minus some. The table lists 50,000 to 80,000 clones, 44% of them singletons. The entry originates in a study of CD8+ T cells in alopecia areata. Study-level findings and limits: Normal scalp showed lower clonality than lesional scalp, especially alopecia totalis/universalis.

The CDR3 length is 15 residues. The germline V gene has CDR1 SGDLS and CDR2 YYNGEE. Unmatched junction bases numbered 8, after V lost 0 bases and J lost 7 bases. Sequencing input: NKG2D-low CD8+ T cells sorted from blood. The chain recombines TRBV9 with TRBJ2-7; TRBD2 agrees at 9 bases. The receptor comes from a human donor with alopecia areata. CDR3 sequence reads: CASSVEVRAGGEQYF. The CDR3 region has the DNA TGTGCCAGCAGCGTAGAAGTCCGGGCGGGAGGGGAGCAGTACTTC.